The clone carrying this T cell receptor (beta chain) was observed a handful of times. The target antigen is unknown. These data come from a study of Ad26.COV2.S vaccination and SARS-CoV-2 variants. CDR3 length: 14 amino acids. CDR1 is SGHTA and CDR2 is FQGNSA in the germline V gene. Deletions cut 2 bases from V and 2 bases from J, with 7 bases between. The study, taken as a whole, reports: Comparable non-spike TCR breadth was observed in vaccine and placebo recipients.

Profiled with immunoSEQ multiplex PCR; TCRdb holds only in-frame clones, not every one. The sample records about 390,000 clones, 80% to 90% being singletons. Treatment noted: about 20 received Ad26.COV2.S at low or high dose, single or two shots; 5 received placebo; per-sample allocation not given. Vaccine and placebo recipients were sampled on day 63 after the first injection. An Ad26 vector expressing Wuhan-strain SARS-CoV-2 spike served as the vaccine. Sequencing used peripheral blood, obtained in a trial of Ad26.COV2.S vaccine versus placebo. This chain joins TRBV7-2 and TRBJ1-5; the D is unclear. The sequence was obtained from a person between 18 and 65 years old who received the Ad26.COV2.S COVID-19 vaccine or a placebo. The CDR3 loop reads CASSLRTGNQPQHF. Written as DNA, the CDR3 is TGTGCCAGCAGCTTAAGGACTGGCAATCAGCCCCAGCATTTT.